The 16 T cell receptor beta chains below come from one sample, sequenced in a study of cytomegalovirus exposure and HLA in healthy donors. Assay: immunoSEQ multiplex PCR; the TCRdb copy retains only in-frame clones and omits some. The sample lists 90,000 to 110,000 clones, 88% occurring once. Sequenced input: PBMCs. The receptors originated from a woman aged 18-29 years in good health and CMV-seronegative.

This chain joins TRBV6-1 and TRBJ1-5; TRBD1 matches 8 bases. This CDR3 contains 16 residues. Germline V gives CDR1 MNHNS, CDR2 SASEGT. Unmatched junction bases numbered 6, after V lost 4 bases and J lost 1 base. The CDR3 DNA is TGTGCCAGCAGTGCAGGGACAGGAAGGAGCAATCAGCCCCAGCATTTT. It translates to CASSAGTGRSNQPQHF.

The chain recombines TRBV7-9 with TRBJ1-4; TRBD1 matches 7 bases. The CDR3 covers 16 residues. Germline CDR1 SEHNR, CDR2 FQNEAQ (reference sequence). J lost 6 bases, V lost 4 bases, and 11 bases had no gene match. As DNA, the CDR3 is TGTGCCAGCAGCTCACTCGACAGGGATACGGATGAAAAACTGTTTTTT. This translates into CASSSLDRDTDEKLFF. The variable domain in full, completed from reference TRBV7-9 and TRBJ1-4, reads DTGVSQNPRHKITKRGQNVTFRCDPISEHNRLYWYRQTLGQGPEFLTYFQNEAQLEKSRLLSDRFSAERPKGSFSTLEIQRTEQGDSAMYLCASSSLDRDTDEKLFFGSGTQLSVL.

This chain connects TRBV30 to TRBJ2-7; tentatively, D is TRBD2 (5 bases). Trimming removed 2 bases at V and 0 bases at J, with 8 bases between. CDR1 is GTSNPN and CDR2 is SVGIG in the germline V gene (reference sequence). CDR3 length: 13 amino acids. DNA for the CDR3: TGTGCCTGGAGTCGGGGTAGCTCCTACGAGCAGTACTTC. As protein: CAWSRGSSYEQYF.

The genes are TRBV5-6 and TRBJ2-1; a possible D gene is TRBD1 (8 bases). This CDR3 region has 16 residues. CDR1 is SGHDT and CDR2 is YYEEEE in the germline V gene. Between the trimmed V and J ends, which lost 0 bases and 7 bases, there was a span of 17 bases. CDR3 in amino acids: CASSLASDRGGNEQFF. The DNA of the CDR3 is TGTGCCAGCAGCTTGGCCTCAGACAGGGGAGGGAATGAGCAGTTCTTC.

The chain uses TRBV4-3 and TRBJ1-2; TRBD1 matches 9 bases. This CDR3 is 16 amino acids long. Germline V gene lookup returns CDR1 LGHNA and CDR2 YSLEER. The V and J ends lost 3 bases and 0 bases, in that order; junction bases with no gene match: 5. The CDR3 bases are TGCGCCAGCAGCCACCTGGGGACAGGGCCTAACTATGGCTACACCTTC. Translating gives CASSHLGTGPNYGYTF.

The genes are TRBV5-4 and TRBJ2-2, with 10 bases identical to TRBD1. From germline, CDR1 is SGHNT and CDR2 YYREEE (reference sequence). The V segment lost 4 bases and the J segment 7 bases; nucleotides outside the gene matches: 7. The CDR3 contains 15 residues. CDR3 DNA sequence: TGTGCCAGCAGCGAGGGACAGGGGCAGAACGGGGAGCTGTTTTTT. It codes for CASSEGQGQNGELFF. Drawing the rest from reference TRBV5-4 and TRBJ2-2, the complete variable domain is ETGVTQSPTHLIKTRGQQVTLRCSSQSGHNTVSWYQQALGQGPQFIFQYYREEENGRGNFPPRFSGLQFPNYSSELNVNALELDDSALYLCASSEGQGQNGELFFGEGSRLTVL.

CDR3 sequence: CAWSVSQGYYGYTF. The CDR3 DNA follows: TGTGCCTGGAGTGTATCCCAGGGGTACTATGGCTACACCTTC. This sequence joins TRBV30 and TRBJ1-2; TRBD1 is a possible D gene (6 bases). The CDR3 is 14 residues long. V dropped 0 bases and J dropped 3 bases, with 11 bases sitting between them. Germline V lookup: CDR1 GTSNPN, CDR2 SVGIG (reference sequence). The full variable domain, rest sourced from reference TRBV30 and TRBJ1-2, is SQTIHQWPATLVQPVGSPLSLECTVEGTSNPNLYWYRQAAGRGLQLLFYSVGIGQISSEVPQNLSASRPQDRQFILSSKKLLLSDSGFYLCAWSVSQGYYGYTFGSGTRLTVV.

The chain is built from TRBV2 and TRBJ2-2; a weak D match, TRBD2 (5 bases). Germline V gene sequence: CDR1 SNHLY, CDR2 FYNNEI. The V and J ends lost 3 bases and 0 bases respectively, with 11 bases between them. The length of the CDR3 is 16 residues. The CDR3 DNA reads as TGTGCCAGCAGTGATTCAGGCGGGTCGAACACCGGGGAGCTGTTTTTT. This translates into CASSDSGGSNTGELFF.

The chain recombines TRBV9 with TRBJ1-1; TRBD1 is a possible D gene (5 bases). V lost 0 bases, J lost 4 bases, and 13 bases lay in between. Germline V gives CDR1 SGDLS, CDR2 YYNGEE. CDR3 length equals 15 residues. Written as DNA, the CDR3 is TGTGCCAGCAGCGTAGGACCGGGGGTGGTCACTGAAGCTTTCTTT. Its translation is CASSVGPGVVTEAFF.

This chain connects TRBV12-5 to TRBJ1-1; no clear D. The CDR3 runs 15 residues. Germline V gives CDR1 LGHNT, CDR2 FRNRAP. Trimming took 0 bases from V and 5 from J, leaving 13 bases between them. The CDR3 loop is CASGLVLGRKTEAFF. The CDR3 DNA follows: TGTGCTAGTGGTTTGGTATTGGGGAGGAAGACTGAAGCTTTCTTT.

This clone occurred once. The chain employs TRBV25-1 and TRBJ2-7; TRBD2 aligns across 10 bases. The V segment lost 1 base and the J segment 6 bases; nucleotides outside the gene matches: 6. CDR3 length: 15 residues. In germline, CDR1 is MGHDK, CDR2 SYGVNS. CDR3 in amino acids: CASSEFPGLASEQYF. The DNA of the CDR3 is TGTGCCAGCAGTGAATTCCCGGGACTAGCGAGCGAGCAGTACTTC.

As DNA, the CDR3 is TGTGCCAGCAATCCTACAGACCTGAACACCGGGGAGCTGTTTTTT. Its protein product is CASNPTDLNTGELFF. This sequence joins TRBV2 and TRBJ2-2; D unresolved. The germline gives CDR1 SNHLY, CDR2 FYNNEI. This CDR3 has 15 residues. Trimming took off 7 bases at V and 1 base at J, with 13 bases between the two ends.

V gene TRBV6-5 combines with J gene TRBJ2-7, with TRBD1 matching 9 bases. CDR3 length equals 14 residues. V shed 6 bases, J shed 6 bases, and the junction held 9 bases outside the gene matches. Germline V gives CDR1 MNHEY, CDR2 SVGAGI. As DNA, the CDR3 is TGTGCCAGCAGCCTAACAGGGGGCCGGGGCGAGCAGTACTTC. This gives the protein CASSLTGGRGEQYF.

The chain combines TRBV7-2 with TRBJ2-2, with D tentatively TRBD1 (5 bases). The CDR3 loop spans 12 amino acids. The germline V gene has CDR1 SGHTA and CDR2 FQGNSA. The V end lost 7 bases, the J end lost 7 bases, and 10 bases lay between the germline ends. CDR3 coding DNA: TGTGCCAGCACCACAAGGGGCGGGGAGCTGTTTTTT. Translated: CASTTRGGELFF.

This chain joins TRBV27 and TRBJ1-2; 10 bases fit TRBD1. This CDR3 spans 14 amino acids. Germline assignment: CDR1 MNHEY and CDR2 SMNVEV (reference sequence). J lost 10 bases, V lost 3 bases, and 8 bases had no gene match. The CDR3 loop reads CASSFSGTGDAYTF. In nucleotides, the CDR3 is TGTGCCAGCAGTTTTTCCGGGACAGGGGATGCCTACACCTTC.

The chain employs TRBV2 and TRBJ2-1; a possible D gene is TRBD2 (7 bases). The CDR3 sequence is 16 residues long. Deletions cut 1 base from V and 7 bases from J, with 17 bases between. From germline, CDR1 is SNHLY and CDR2 FYNNEI. The CDR3 here is CASSEGPTGGRNEQFF. CDR3 in DNA: TGTGCCAGCAGTGAAGGCCCGACGGGGGGCAGAAATGAGCAGTTCTTC.